This T cell receptor (beta chain) was recovered during a study of naive and memory T cell subsets. This clonotype was recorded at least ten times. Its cognate antigen is unknown. The SP2 primer and nested alpha and beta constant region primers amplified ligated cDNA in four rounds. MiXCR, applied by TCRdb to the UMI-ligation and nested PCR reads, yields one record per CDR3 protein. The sample carries around 35,000 distinct CDR3 sequences, approximately 11% recorded once. The sample's treatment: skin biopsy from PPD injection site in Mantoux-positive individual. A UMI-containing oligonucleotide was joined by 3' ligation to the TCR cDNA template. Skin biopsies came from PPD injection sites in Mantoux-positive individuals. Unsorted total RNA, about 1 to 1000 ng, was DNase treated before reverse transcription. Study-wide points: Higher TCR numbers at tuberculin sites reflect T cell infiltration, per interpretation. The RNA method is potentially sensitive to activation and differentiation changes.

Between the trimmed V and J ends, which lost 7 bases and 2 bases, there was a span of 14 bases. The CDR3 contains 14 residues. CDR1 and CDR2 (germline): SGHTA, FQGNSA. This rearrangement joins TRBV7-2 to TRBJ1-2; possibly TRBD1 for D (6 bases). The receptor was derived from an adult in good health. The sequencing used skin, collected from a tuberculin skin test site. CDR3 in amino acids: CASTQGGRNYGYTF. In DNA form, the CDR3 reads TGTGCCAGCACCCAAGGGGGACGGAACTATGGCTACACCTTC.